This T cell receptor (beta chain) came from a study of blood T cell repertoires in COVID-19. This clone was recorded a few times. In the authors' workflow: How many nucleated cells were present was estimated from reference gene primer amplification. Measured with immunoSEQ multiplex PCR; TCRdb has only the in-frame clones, and not every one. V, J and clone size are those of that table, while D and trimming were read from the DNA. Among approximately 170,000 clones, around 83% were seen once, and the ten largest hold approximately 18%. CDR1 and CDR2 (germline): MNHEY, SVGAGI. V was cut by 0 bases and J by 9 bases, with 8 bases left in between. CDR3 size: 12 residues.

The chain has TRBV6-5 and TRBJ2-5; maybe TRBD2 (6 bases). Sample: peripheral blood. The receptor's source is a woman in her sixties or seventies who had recovered from COVID-19. CDR3 sequence reads: CASSYSSGAQYF. The CDR3 nucleotides are TGTGCCAGCAGTTACTCGTCGGGGGCCCAGTACTTC.